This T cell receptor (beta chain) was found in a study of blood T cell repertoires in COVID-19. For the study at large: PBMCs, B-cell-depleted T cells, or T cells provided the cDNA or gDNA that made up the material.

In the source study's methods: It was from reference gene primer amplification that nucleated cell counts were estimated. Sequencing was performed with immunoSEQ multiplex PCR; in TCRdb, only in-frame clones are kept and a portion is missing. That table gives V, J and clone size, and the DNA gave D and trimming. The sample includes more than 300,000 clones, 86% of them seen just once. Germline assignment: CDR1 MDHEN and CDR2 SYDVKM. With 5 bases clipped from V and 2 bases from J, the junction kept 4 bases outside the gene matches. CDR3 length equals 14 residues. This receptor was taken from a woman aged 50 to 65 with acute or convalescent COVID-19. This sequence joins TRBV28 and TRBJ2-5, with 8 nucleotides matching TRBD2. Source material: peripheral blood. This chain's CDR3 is CASSEIAGQETQYF. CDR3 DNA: TGTGCCAGCAGTGAGATAGCGGGACAAGAGACCCAGTACTTC.